The present entry profiles one T cell receptor (beta chain) with its context. The repertoire was sequenced with immunoSEQ multiplex PCR; TCRdb's copy has only in-frame clones and lacks some. The sample consists of about 64,000 clones, 80% to 90% of them appearing once. This sample is part of a study of OX40 agonist ivuxolimab in advanced cancers. Trimming took off 4 bases at V and 8 bases at J, with 11 bases between the two ends. The CDR3 is 12 residues long. Germline values: CDR1 KGHSY, CDR2 FQNENV. The input for sequencing was CD4+ or CD8+ T cells sorted from blood, taken in a trial of the OX40 agonist ivuxolimab. The V call is TRBV16, the J call TRBJ1-2; tentatively, D is TRBD1 (5 bases). This TCR derives from an adult with an advanced solid tumor such as melanoma, head and neck, liver or kidney cancer. The CDR3 DNA follows: TGTGCCAGCAGCCCCAAGACAGAGGGCTACACCTTC. Its protein product is CASSPKTEGYTF.